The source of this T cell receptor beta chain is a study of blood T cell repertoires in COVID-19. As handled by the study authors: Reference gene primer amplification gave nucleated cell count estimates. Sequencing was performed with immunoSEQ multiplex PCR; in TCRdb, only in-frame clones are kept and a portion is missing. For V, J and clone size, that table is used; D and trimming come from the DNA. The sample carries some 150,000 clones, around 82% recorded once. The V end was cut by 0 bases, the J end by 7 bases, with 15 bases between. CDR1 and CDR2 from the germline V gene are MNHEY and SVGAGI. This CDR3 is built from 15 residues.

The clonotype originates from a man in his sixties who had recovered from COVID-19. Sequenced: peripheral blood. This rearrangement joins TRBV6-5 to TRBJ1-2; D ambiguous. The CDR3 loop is CASSYSFFERSGYTF. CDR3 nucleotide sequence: TGTGCCAGCAGTTACTCGTTCTTCGAGAGATCTGGCTACACCTTC.